Listed below are T cell receptor beta chains from one sample, sequenced in a study of shared clonotypes between healthy human individuals. Sequencing used immunoSEQ multiplex PCR; TCRdb keeps in-frame clones, though not all of them. The sample consists of millions of clones, around 94% of them appearing once. Sequencing was done on a sample of naive CD4+ T cells sorted from blood. The receptors come from a man aged 18 to 29 in good health. Both conserved end residues are part of each CDR3. The D gene is left open where the match is weak. Some rows mark clone size as missing; the rest say once, few, many or name a class of expanded clone.

D gene | J gene | clone size | V gene | CDR3 length | CDR3 protein | CDR3 DNA
TRBD2 | TRBJ2-7 | . | TRBV7-2 | 16 | CASSLQLAGGLYEQYF | TGTGCCAGCAGCTTACAACTAGCGGGAGGTCTCTACGAGCAGTACTTC
. | TRBJ2-1 | . | TRBV2 | 12 | CASSELGSEQFF | TGTGCCAGCAGTGAATTGGGATCTGAGCAGTTCTTC
. | TRBJ1-4 | once | TRBV6-5 | 15 | CASRSRRATNEKLFF | TGTGCCAGCAGGTCTAGACGAGCAACTAATGAAAAACTGTTTTTT
. | TRBJ1-6 | . | TRBV7-9 | 16 | CASSLVSGADNSPLHF | TGTGCCAGCAGCTTAGTAAGCGGGGCTGATAATTCACCCCTCCACTTT
. | TRBJ2-5 | . | TRBV30 | 12 | CAWRESGETQYF | TGTGCCTGGAGAGAGTCGGGAGAGACCCAGTACTTC
. | TRBJ1-1 | . | TRBV6-5 | 12 | CASKAAALITFF | TGTGCCAGCAAGGCGGCAGCTCTCATAACTTTCTTT
. | TRBJ1-1 | . | TRBV14 | 17 | CASSQDGRWPRNTEAFF | TGTGCCAGCAGCCAAGACGGAAGGTGGCCCAGGAACACTGAAGCTTTCTTT
. | TRBJ2-4 | . | TRBV6-5 | 16 | CASSYRPAVLGNIQYF | TGTGCCAGCAGTTATCGACCAGCCGTACTTGGGAACATTCAGTACTTC
. | TRBJ2-1 | . | TRBV19 | 15 | CASTDLTRDFNEQFF | TGTGCCAGCACCGATCTCACAAGGGATTTCAATGAGCAGTTCTTC
TRBD1 | TRBJ2-2 | . | TRBV6-5 | 15 | CASSYRGQGTGELFF | TGTGCCAGCAGCTACAGGGGGCAGGGCACCGGGGAGCTGTTTTTT
. | TRBJ2-1 | . | TRBV19 | 16 | CASSIVWGASYNEQFF | TGTGCCAGTAGTATAGTGTGGGGGGCATCCTACAATGAGCAGTTCTTC
. | TRBJ1-3 | . | TRBV21-1 | 17 | CASSKAHHSTSGNTIYF | TGTGCCAGCAGCAAAGCGCACCACTCTACCTCTGGAAACACCATATATTTT
. | TRBJ2-2 | . | TRBV5-1 | 11 | CASSFSGELFF | TGCGCCAGCAGCTTCTCCGGGGAGCTGTTTTTT
. | TRBJ2-7 | . | TRBV27 | 15 | CASSSRPGLSYEQYF | TGTGCCAGCAGTTCTCGGCCAGGGCTCTCCTACGAGCAGTACTTC
. | TRBJ1-2 | . | TRBV7-9 | 14 | CASSRRQDNYGYTF | TGTGCCAGCAGCCGGCGACAGGATAACTATGGCTACACCTTC
TRBD1 | TRBJ1-1 | . | TRBV2 | 13 | CASRDRENTEAFF | TGTGCCAGCAGAGACAGGGAGAACACTGAAGCTTTCTTT
. | TRBJ2-6 | . | TRBV7-9 | 16 | CASSSPRAPGANVLTF | TGTGCCAGCAGCTCCCCCCGGGCGCCTGGGGCCAACGTCCTGACTTTC
. | TRBJ1-5 | . | TRBV28 | 14 | CASSGGDTNQPQHF | TGTGCCAGCAGTGGAGGGGACACCAATCAGCCCCAGCATTTT
TRBD2 | TRBJ2-1 | . | TRBV6-5 | 14 | CASSYGTSYNEQFF | TGTGCCAGCAGTTACGGGACTAGTTACAATGAGCAGTTCTTC
TRBD1 | TRBJ2-1 | . | TRBV30 | 16 | CAWKAQTGSSYNEQFF | TGTGCCTGGAAGGCTCAGACAGGGAGCTCCTACAATGAGCAGTTCTTC
. | TRBJ2-7 | . | TRBV9 | 15 | CASSVGGTGSYEQYF | TGTGCCAGCAGCGTAGGAGGAACAGGGTCCTACGAGCAGTACTTC
. | TRBJ2-2 | . | TRBV9 | 13 | CASSVGHTGELFF | TGTGCCAGCAGCGTAGGTCACACCGGGGAGCTGTTTTTT
. | TRBJ1-1 | . | TRBV7-2 | 14 | CASSSLRGNTEAFF | TGTGCCAGCAGCTCCCTTCGGGGGAACACTGAAGCTTTCTTT
. | TRBJ1-3 | . | TRBV29-1 | 13 | CSVGEVAGNTIYF | TGCAGCGTTGGGGAGGTGGCTGGAAACACCATATATTTT
TRBD1 | TRBJ1-1 | few | TRBV5-1 | 15 | CASSPTGQGVTEAFF | TGCGCCAGCAGCCCTACCGGACAGGGAGTCACTGAAGCTTTCTTT
. | TRBJ1-1 | . | TRBV6-5 | 14 | CASSYSMGDTEAFF | TGTGCCAGCAGTTACTCAATGGGGGACACTGAAGCTTTCTTT
. | TRBJ2-1 | . | TRBV18 | 15 | CASSPRGASGNEQFF | TGTGCCAGCTCACCACGAGGGGCGTCGGGTAATGAGCAGTTCTTC
. | TRBJ1-2 | . | TRBV19 | 12 | CASSIANYGYTF | TGTGCCAGTAGTATAGCAAACTATGGCTACACCTTC
TRBD1 | TRBJ2-5 | . | TRBV5-1 | 15 | CASSGGTGGLETQYF | TGCGCCAGCAGCGGGGGGACAGGGGGATTGGAGACCCAGTACTTC
. | TRBJ2-6 | . | TRBV7-6 | 18 | CASSPEVRESSGANVLTF | TGTGCCAGCAGCCCAGAGGTCAGGGAGAGCTCTGGGGCCAACGTCCTGACTTTC
. | TRBJ2-3 | . | TRBV29-1 | 18 | CSVGRLERTNFGLDTQYF | TGCAGCGTCGGGCGGTTGGAGCGGACCAACTTTGGGCTAGATACGCAGTATTTT
. | TRBJ1-5 | once | TRBV4-3 | 14 | CASSQELVNQPQHF | TGCGCCAGCAGCCAAGAATTAGTCAATCAGCCCCAGCATTTT
TRBD2 | TRBJ2-3 | . | TRBV7-6 | 18 | CASSSGLAGLPRADTQYF | TGTGCCAGCAGCTCGGGACTAGCGGGGCTACCCCGGGCAGATACGCAGTATTTT
. | TRBJ1-1 | few | TRBV7-9 | 14 | CASSLPGMRTEAFF | TGTGCCAGCAGCTTACCGGGTATGCGCACTGAAGCTTTCTTT
TRBD1 | TRBJ2-7 | . | TRBV18 | 14 | CASSRDRGPYEQYF | TGTGCCAGCTCACGGGACAGGGGGCCCTACGAGCAGTACTTC
. | TRBJ1-5 | few | TRBV28 | 14 | CASSLGGGPQPQHF | TGTGCCAGCAGTCTAGGGGGGGGCCCGCAGCCCCAGCATTTT
TRBD1 | TRBJ2-6 | . | TRBV30 | 16 | CAWSPGQISGANVLTF | TGTGCCTGGAGTCCGGGACAGATCTCTGGGGCCAACGTCCTGACTTTC
TRBD2 | TRBJ2-1 | . | TRBV5-4 | 17 | CASSSGGADFSYNEQFF | TGTGCCAGCAGCTCGGGGGGGGCGGACTTCTCCTACAATGAGCAGTTCTTC
. | TRBJ1-2 | few | TRBV25-1 | 12 | CASSEQGYGYTF | TGTGCCAGCAGTGAACAGGGCTATGGCTACACCTTC
TRBD1 | TRBJ2-7 | . | TRBV9 | 15 | CASSVGGQVHHEQYF | TGTGCCAGCAGCGTAGGGGGACAGGTACACCACGAGCAGTACTTC
TRBD2 | TRBJ2-2 | . | TRBV7-9 | 18 | CASSLVDGTSLNTGELFF | TGTGCCAGCAGCTTGGTCGACGGGACTAGCCTGAACACCGGGGAGCTGTTTTTT
. | TRBJ2-5 | . | TRBV2 | 11 | CASRGVETQYF | TGTGCCAGCAGGGGGGTAGAGACCCAGTACTTC
. | TRBJ2-5 | once | TRBV6-1 | 13 | CASGEFSLETQYF | TGTGCCAGCGGGGAGTTCTCCTTAGAGACCCAGTACTTC
. | TRBJ2-5 | . | TRBV1 | 16 | CTSSHGRIAAWETQYF | TGCACCAGCAGCCATGGGCGAATAGCCGCATGGGAGACCCAGTACTTC
. | TRBJ1-1 | . | TRBV28 | 15 | CASSRDGFMNTEAFF | TGTGCCAGCAGTAGGGACGGCTTCATGAACACTGAAGCTTTCTTT
TRBD1 | TRBJ2-7 | . | TRBV27 | 13 | CASSSIQQGEQYF | TGTGCCAGCAGTTCCATACAACAGGGGGAGCAGTACTTC
. | TRBJ2-5 | . | TRBV28 | 16 | CASSPPGRGGQETQYF | TGTGCCAGCAGTCCCCCGGGCAGGGGGGGACAAGAGACCCAGTACTTC
TRBD1 | TRBJ1-3 | . | TRBV5-1 | 16 | CASSLRGQGSGNTIYF | TGCGCCAGCAGCTTGCGCGGACAGGGATCCGGAAACACCATATATTTT